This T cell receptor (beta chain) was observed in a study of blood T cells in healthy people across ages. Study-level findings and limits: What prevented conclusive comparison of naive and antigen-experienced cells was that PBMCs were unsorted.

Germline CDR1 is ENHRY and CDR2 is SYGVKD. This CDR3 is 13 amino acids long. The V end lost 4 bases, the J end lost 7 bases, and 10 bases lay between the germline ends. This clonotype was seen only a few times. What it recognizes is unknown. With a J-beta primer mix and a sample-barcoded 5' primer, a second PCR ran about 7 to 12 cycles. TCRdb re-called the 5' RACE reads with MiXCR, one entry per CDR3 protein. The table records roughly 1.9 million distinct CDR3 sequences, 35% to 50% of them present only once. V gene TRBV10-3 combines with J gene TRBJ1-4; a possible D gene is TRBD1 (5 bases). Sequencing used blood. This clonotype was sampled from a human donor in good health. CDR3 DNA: TGTGCCATCAGTGTCAGGGACGGTGAAAAACTGTTTTTT. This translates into CAISVRDGEKLFF.